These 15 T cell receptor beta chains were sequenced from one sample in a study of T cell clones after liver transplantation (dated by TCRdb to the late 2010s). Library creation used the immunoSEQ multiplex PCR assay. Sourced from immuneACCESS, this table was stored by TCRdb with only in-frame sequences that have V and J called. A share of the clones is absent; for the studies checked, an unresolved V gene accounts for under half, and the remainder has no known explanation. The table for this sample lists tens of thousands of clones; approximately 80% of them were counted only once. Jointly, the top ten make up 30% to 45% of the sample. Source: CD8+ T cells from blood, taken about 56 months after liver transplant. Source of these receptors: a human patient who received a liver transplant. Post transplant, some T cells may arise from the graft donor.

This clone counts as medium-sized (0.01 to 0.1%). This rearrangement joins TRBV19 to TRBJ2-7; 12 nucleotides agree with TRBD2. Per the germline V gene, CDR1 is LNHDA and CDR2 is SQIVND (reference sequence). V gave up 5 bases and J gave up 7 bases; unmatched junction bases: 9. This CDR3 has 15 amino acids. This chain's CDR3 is CASSLRLAGVVEQYF. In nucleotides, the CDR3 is TGTGCCAGTAGTCTCCGACTAGCGGGGGTGGTAGAGCAGTACTTC.

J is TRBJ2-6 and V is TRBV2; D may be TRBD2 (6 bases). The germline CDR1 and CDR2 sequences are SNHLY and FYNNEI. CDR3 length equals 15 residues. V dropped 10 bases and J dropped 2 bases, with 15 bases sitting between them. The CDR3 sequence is CAIPTSLAGANVLTF. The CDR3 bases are TGTGCCATCCCTACTAGCCTAGCTGGGGCCAACGTCCTGACTTTC.

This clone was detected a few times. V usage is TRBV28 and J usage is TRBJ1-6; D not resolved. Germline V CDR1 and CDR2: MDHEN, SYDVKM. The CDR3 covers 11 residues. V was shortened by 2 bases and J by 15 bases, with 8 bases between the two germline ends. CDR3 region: CASSLPDYLHF. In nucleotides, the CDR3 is TGTGCCAGCAGTTTACCCGACTACCTCCACTTT.

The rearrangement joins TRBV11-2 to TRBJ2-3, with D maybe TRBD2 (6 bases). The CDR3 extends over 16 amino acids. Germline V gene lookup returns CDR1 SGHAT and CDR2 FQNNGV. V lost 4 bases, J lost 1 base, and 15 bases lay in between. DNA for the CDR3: TGTGCCAGCAGCTCGCACGGGACTCGGCGCACAGATACGCAGTATTTT. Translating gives CASSSHGTRRTDTQYF.

DNA for the CDR3: TGTGCCAGCAGCCCCGGGACGAACACTGAAGCTTTCTTT. It translates to CASSPGTNTEAFF. This chain uses TRBV5-4 with TRBJ1-1; D is perhaps TRBD1 (5 bases). Germline V CDR1 and CDR2: SGHNT, YYREEE (reference sequence). Trimming removed 4 bases from V and 1 base from J, with 8 bases in between. The CDR3 sequence is 13 residues long.

The CDR3 reads CASSEHGGLDYGYTF. The CDR3 DNA is TGTGCCAGCAGTGAACACGGGGGGCTTGACTATGGCTACACCTTC. The V call is TRBV2, the J call TRBJ1-2; maybe TRBD1 (6 bases). The CDR3 consists of 15 residues. CDR1 and CDR2 (germline): SNHLY, FYNNEI. Trimming shortened V by 2 bases and J by 3 bases, and 13 bases separated the two germline ends.

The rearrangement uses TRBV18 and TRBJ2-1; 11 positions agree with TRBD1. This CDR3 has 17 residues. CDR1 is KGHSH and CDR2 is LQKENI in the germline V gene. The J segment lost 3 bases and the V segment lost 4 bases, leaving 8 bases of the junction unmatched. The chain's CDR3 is CASSRTGTGGFYNEQFF. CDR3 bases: TGTGCCAGCTCACGAACCGGGACAGGGGGTTTCTACAATGAGCAGTTCTTC. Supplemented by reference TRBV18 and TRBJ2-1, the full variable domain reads NAGVMQNPRHLVRRRGQEARLRCSPMKGHSHVYWYRQLPEEGLKFMVYLQKENIIDESGMPKERFSAEFPKEGPSILRIQQVVRGDSAAYFCASSRTGTGGFYNEQFFGPGTRLTVL.

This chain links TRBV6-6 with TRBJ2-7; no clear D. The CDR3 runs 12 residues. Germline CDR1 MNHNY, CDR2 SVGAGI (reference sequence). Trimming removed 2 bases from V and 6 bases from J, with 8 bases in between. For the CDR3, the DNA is TGTGCCAGCAGTTACGGGCTTAGCGAGCAGTACTTC. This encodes CASSYGLSEQYF.

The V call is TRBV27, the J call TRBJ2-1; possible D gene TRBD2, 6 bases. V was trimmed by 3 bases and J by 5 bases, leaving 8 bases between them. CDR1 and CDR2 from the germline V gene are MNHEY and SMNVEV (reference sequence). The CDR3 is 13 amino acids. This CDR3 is CASSFGGHNEQFF. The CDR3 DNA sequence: TGTGCCAGCAGTTTTGGAGGGCACAATGAGCAGTTCTTC.

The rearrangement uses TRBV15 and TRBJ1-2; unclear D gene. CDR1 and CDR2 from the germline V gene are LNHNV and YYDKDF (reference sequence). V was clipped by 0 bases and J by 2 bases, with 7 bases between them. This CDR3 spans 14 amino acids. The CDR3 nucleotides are TGTGCCACCAGCAGAGATATGAGCAACTATGGCTACACCTTC. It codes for CATSRDMSNYGYTF.

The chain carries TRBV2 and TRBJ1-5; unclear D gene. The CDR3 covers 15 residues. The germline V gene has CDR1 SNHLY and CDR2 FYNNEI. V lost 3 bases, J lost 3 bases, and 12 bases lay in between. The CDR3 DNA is TGTGCCAGCAGTGAGGAACAGAGATACAATCAGCCCCAGCATTTT. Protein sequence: CASSEEQRYNQPQHF.

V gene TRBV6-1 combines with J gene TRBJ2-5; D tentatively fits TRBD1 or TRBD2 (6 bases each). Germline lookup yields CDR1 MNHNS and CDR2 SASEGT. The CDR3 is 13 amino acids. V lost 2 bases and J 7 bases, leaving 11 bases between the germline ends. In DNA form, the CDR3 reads TGTGCCAGCAGTGAATGGGAGGACAGGACCCAGTACTTC. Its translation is CASSEWEDRTQYF.

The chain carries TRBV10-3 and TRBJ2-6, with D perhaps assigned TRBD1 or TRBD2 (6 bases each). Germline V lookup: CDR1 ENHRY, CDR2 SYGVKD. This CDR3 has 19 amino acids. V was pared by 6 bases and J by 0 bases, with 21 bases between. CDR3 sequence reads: CAIRASGHGGGSGANVLTF. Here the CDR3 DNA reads TGTGCCATCAGGGCGTCGGGACACGGGGGTGGCTCTGGGGCCAACGTCCTGACTTTC.

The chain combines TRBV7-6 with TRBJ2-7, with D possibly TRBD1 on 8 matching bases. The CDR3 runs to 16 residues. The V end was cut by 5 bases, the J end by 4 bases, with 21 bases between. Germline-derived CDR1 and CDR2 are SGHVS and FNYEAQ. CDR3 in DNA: TGTGCCAGCAGCCCAATAACCGGGGGGACAGGATACGAGCAGTACTTC. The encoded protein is CASSPITGGTGYEQYF. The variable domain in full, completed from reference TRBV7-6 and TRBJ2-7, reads GAGVSQSPRYKVTKRGQDVALRCDPISGHVSLYWYRQALGQGPEFLTYFNYEAQQDKSGLPNDRFSAERPEGSISTLTIQRTEQRDSAMYRCASSPITGGTGYEQYFGPGTRLTVT.

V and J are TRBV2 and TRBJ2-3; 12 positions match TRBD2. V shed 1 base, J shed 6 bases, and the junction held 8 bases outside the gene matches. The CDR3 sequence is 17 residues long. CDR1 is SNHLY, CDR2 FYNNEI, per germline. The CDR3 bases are TGTGCCAGCAGTGAAGGGCTAGCGGGGGGGCCGGTGGATACGCAGTATTTT. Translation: CASSEGLAGGPVDTQYF.